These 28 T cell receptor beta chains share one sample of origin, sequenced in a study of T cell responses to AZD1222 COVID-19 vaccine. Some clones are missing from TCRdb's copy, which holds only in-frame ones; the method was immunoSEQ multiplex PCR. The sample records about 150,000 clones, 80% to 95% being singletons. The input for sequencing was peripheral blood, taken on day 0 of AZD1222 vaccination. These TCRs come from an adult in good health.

The CDR3 DNA reads as TGCGCCAGCAGCCCTACAGGGGCTGGCAATCAGCCCCAGCATTTT. This encodes CASSPTGAGNQPQHF. The V call is TRBV5-1, the J call TRBJ1-5, with 7 bases identical to TRBD1. Germline loops: CDR1 SGHRS, CDR2 YFSETQ. Trimming removed 4 bases from V and 2 bases from J; junction bases left unmatched: 6. CDR3 length: 15 amino acids.

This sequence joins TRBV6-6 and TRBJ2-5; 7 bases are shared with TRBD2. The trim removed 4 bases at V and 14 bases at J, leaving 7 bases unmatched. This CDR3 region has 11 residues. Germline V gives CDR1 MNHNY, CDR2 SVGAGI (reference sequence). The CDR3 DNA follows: TGTGCCAGCAGTTCCGCGGGGGTCAAATACTTC. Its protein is CASSSAGVKYF.

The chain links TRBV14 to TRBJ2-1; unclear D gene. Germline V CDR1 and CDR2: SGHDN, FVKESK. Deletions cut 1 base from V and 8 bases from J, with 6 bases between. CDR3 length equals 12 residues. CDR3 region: CASSQGWDEQFF. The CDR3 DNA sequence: TGTGCCAGCAGCCAAGGGTGGGATGAGCAGTTCTTC.

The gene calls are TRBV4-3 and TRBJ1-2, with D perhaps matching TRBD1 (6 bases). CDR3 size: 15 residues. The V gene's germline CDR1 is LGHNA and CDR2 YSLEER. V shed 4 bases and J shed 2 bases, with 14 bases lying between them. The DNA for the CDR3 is TGCGCCAGCAGCCCCCGATCGGGGGCCAACTATGGCTACACCTTC. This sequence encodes CASSPRSGANYGYTF.

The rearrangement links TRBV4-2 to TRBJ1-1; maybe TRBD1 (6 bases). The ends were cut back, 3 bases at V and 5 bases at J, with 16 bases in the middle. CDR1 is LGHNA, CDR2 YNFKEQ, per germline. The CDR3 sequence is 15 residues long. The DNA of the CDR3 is TGTGCCAGCAGCCATCAACAGGGCCCAGGGACTGAAGCTTTCTTT. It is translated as CASSHQQGPGTEAFF.

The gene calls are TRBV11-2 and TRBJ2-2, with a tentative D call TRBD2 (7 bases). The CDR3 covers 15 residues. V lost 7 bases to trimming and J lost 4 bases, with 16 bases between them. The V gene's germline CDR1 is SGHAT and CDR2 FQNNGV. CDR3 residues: CASNPRGAVTGELFF. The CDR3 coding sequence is TGTGCCAGCAACCCCCGGGGGGCCGTCACCGGGGAGCTGTTTTTT.

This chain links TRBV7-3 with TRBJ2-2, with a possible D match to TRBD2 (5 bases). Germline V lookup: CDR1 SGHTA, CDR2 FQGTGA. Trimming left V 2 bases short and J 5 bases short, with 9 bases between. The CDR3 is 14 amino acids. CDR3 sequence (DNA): TGTGCCAGCAGCTTAGGACTGGAGACCGGGGAGCTGTTTTTT. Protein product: CASSLGLETGELFF.

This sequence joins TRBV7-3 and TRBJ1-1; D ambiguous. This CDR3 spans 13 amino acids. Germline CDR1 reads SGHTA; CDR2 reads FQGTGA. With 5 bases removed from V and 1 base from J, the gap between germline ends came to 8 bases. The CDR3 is CASSTGPNTEAFF. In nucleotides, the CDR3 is TGTGCCAGCAGCACTGGCCCGAACACTGAAGCTTTCTTT.

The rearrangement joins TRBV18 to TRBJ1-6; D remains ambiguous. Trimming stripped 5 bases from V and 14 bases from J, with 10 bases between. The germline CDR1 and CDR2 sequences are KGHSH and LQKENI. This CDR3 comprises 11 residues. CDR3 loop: CASSYEETLHF. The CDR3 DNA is TGTGCCAGCTCATATGAGGAGACCCTCCACTTT.

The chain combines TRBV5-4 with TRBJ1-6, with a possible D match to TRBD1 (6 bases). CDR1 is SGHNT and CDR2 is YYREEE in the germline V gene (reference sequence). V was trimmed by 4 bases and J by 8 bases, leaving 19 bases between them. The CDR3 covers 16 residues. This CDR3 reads CASSTGTDGRDSPLHF. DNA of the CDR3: TGTGCCAGCAGCACAGGGACCGATGGGAGGGATTCACCCCTCCACTTT.

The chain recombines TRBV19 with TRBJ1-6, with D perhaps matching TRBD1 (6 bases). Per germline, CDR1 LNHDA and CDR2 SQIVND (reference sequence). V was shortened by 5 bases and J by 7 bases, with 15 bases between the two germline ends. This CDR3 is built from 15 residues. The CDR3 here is CASSADQGWNSPLHF. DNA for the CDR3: TGTGCCAGTAGTGCCGACCAGGGGTGGAATTCACCCCTCCACTTT.

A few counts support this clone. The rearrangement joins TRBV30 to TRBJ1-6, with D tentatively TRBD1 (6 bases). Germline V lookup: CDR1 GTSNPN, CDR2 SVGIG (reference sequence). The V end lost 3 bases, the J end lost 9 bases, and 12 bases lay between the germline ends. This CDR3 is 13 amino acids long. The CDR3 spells CAWRNREGSPLHF. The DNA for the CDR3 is TGTGCCTGGAGGAACAGGGAGGGTTCACCCCTCCACTTT.

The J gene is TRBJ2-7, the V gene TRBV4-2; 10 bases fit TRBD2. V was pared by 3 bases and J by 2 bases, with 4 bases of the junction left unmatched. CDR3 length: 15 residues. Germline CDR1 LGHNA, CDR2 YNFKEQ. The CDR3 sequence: CASSHTSGVTYEQYF. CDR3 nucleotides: TGTGCCAGCAGCCACACTAGCGGGGTAACCTACGAGCAGTACTTC.

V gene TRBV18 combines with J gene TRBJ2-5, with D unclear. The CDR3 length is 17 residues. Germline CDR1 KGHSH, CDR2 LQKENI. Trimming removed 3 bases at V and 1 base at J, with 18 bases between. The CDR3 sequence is CASSPRSFGWGQETQYF. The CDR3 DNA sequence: TGTGCCAGCTCACCCCGATCCTTTGGGTGGGGCCAAGAGACCCAGTACTTC.

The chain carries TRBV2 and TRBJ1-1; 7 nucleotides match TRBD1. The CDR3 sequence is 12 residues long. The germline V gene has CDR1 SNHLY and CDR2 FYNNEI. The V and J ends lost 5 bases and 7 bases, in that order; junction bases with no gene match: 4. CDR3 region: CASSTQGVEAFF. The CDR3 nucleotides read TGTGCCAGCAGTACCCAGGGGGTTGAAGCTTTCTTT.

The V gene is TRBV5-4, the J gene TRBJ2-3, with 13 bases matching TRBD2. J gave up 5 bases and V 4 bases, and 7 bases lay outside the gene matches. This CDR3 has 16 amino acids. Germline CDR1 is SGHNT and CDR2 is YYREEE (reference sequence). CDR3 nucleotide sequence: TGTGCCAGCAGCCGACTAGCGGGGGGCCAGGGAGATACGCAGTATTTT. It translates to CASSRLAGGQGDTQYF.

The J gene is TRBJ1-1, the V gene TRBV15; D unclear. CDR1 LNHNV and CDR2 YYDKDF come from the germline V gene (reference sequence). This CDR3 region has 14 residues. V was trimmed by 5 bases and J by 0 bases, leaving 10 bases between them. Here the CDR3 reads CATSRSGMNTEAFF. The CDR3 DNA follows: TGTGCCACCAGCCGCTCGGGAATGAACACTGAAGCTTTCTTT.

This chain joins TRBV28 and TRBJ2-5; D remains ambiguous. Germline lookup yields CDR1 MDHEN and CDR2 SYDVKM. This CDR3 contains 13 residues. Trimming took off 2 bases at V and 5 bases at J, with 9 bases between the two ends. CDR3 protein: CASSLHRTETQYF. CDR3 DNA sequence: TGTGCCAGCAGTTTACACCGAACGGAGACCCAGTACTTC.

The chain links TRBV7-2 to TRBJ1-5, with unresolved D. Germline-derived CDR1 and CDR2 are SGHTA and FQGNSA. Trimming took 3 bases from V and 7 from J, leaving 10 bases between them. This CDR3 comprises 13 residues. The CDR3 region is CASSFWGNQPQHF. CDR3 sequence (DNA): TGTGCCAGCAGCTTCTGGGGTAACCAGCCCCAGCATTTT.

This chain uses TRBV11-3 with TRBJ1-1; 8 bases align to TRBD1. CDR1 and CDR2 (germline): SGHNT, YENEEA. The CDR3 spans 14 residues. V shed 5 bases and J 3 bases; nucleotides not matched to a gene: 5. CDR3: CASSATQGDTEAFF. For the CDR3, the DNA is TGTGCCAGCAGCGCCACACAGGGGGACACTGAAGCTTTCTTT.

This CDR3 reads CASSADRPYGYTF. As DNA, the CDR3 is TGTGCCAGCAGTGCGGACAGGCCCTATGGCTACACCTTC. The chain links TRBV12-3 or TRBV12-4 to TRBJ1-2; 7 nucleotides agree with TRBD1. CDR3 length: 13 amino acids. With V trimmed by 5 bases and J by 4 bases, 4 bases remained unmatched.

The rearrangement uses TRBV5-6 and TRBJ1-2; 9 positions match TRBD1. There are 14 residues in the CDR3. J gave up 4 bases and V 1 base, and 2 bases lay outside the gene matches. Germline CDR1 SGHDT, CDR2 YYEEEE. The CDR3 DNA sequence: TGTGCCAGCAGCTTGACAGGGGGCGCCTATGGCTACACCTTC. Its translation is CASSLTGGAYGYTF. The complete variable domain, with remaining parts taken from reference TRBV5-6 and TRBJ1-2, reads DAGVTQSPTHLIKTRGQQVTLRCSPKSGHDTVSWYQQALGQGPQFIFQYYEEEERQRGNFPDRFSGHQFPNYSSELNVNALLLGDSALYLCASSLTGGAYGYTFGSGTRLTVV.

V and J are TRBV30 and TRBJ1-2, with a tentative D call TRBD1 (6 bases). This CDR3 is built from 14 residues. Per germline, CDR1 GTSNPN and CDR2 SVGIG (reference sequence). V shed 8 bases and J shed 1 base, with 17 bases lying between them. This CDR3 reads CAHTTDRINYGYTF. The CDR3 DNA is TGTGCCCATACAACAGACAGGATTAACTATGGCTACACCTTC.

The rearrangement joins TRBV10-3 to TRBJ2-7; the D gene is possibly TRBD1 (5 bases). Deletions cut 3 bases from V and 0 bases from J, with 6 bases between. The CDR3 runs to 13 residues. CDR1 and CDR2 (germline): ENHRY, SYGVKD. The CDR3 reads CAISDRDSYEQYF. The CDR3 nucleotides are TGTGCCATCAGTGACAGGGACTCCTACGAGCAGTACTTC.

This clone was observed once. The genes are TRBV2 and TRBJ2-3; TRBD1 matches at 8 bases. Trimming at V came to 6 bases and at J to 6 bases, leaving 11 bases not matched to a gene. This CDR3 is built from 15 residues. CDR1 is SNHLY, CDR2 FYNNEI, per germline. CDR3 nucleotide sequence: TGTGCCAGCAGCGCCCTGGGACAGGTGGAGGATACGCAGTATTTT. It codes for CASSALGQVEDTQYF.

CDR3 sequence reads: CATSGSSGGSSSYNEQFF. The CDR3 DNA follows: TGTGCCACCAGTGGTTCTAGCGGGGGTTCCAGTTCCTACAATGAGCAGTTCTTC. The chain recombines TRBV24-1 with TRBJ2-1, with 10 nucleotides matching TRBD2. Germline trimming cut 5 bases from V and 1 base from J; bases unmatched to any gene: 10. CDR3 length: 18 amino acids. CDR1 is KGHDR and CDR2 is SFDVKD in the germline V gene.

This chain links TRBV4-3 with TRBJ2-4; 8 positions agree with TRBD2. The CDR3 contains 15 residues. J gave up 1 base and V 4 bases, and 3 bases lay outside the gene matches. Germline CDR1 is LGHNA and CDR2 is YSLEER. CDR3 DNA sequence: TGCGCCAGCAGCCTATTAGCGGGGGCCAAAAACATTCAGTACTTC. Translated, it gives CASSLLAGAKNIQYF.

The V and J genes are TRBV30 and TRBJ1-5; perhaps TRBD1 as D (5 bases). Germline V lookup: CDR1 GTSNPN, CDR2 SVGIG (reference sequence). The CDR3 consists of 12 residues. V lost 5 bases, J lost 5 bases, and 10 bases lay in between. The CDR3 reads CAWQRGDQPQHF. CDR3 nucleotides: TGTGCCTGGCAGAGGGGAGATCAGCCCCAGCATTTT.